This T cell receptor beta chain was recovered during a study of blood T cells in healthy people across ages. Each donor was a healthy Caucasian individual from Russia, aged about 6 to 95. This clonotype came up a few times. The antigen remains undetermined. Sample-barcoded 5' priming and a J-beta primer mix drove a second PCR of roughly 6 to 12 cycles. Every cDNA was tagged by a template-switch adaptor with 12 random nucleotides. Each CDR3 protein is one row after TCRdb ran MiXCR on the 5' RACE reads. The sample includes around 990,000 distinct CDR3 sequences, more than 30% of them seen just once. Study-wide findings and caveats: What prevented conclusive comparison of naive and antigen-experienced cells was that PBMCs were unsorted. Fewer expanded clones and more diversity marked long-lived versus aged donors.

The clonotype comes from a man aged 18 to 30 in good health. The sample consisted of blood.

The CDR3 here is CASSPTGLAYNEQFF. DNA for the CDR3: TGTGCCAGCTCACCGACAGGGCTCGCCTACAATGAGCAGTTCTTC. The chain couples TRBV18 to TRBJ2-1; TRBD1 matches at 7 bases. The germline V gene has CDR1 KGHSH and CDR2 LQKENI. With 3 bases clipped from V and 2 bases from J, the junction kept 4 bases outside the gene matches. The CDR3 has 15 amino acids. Complete variable domain (other parts from reference TRBV18 and TRBJ2-1): NAGVMQNPRHLVRRRGQEARLRCSPMKGHSHVYWYRQLPEEGLKFMVYLQKENIIDESGMPKERFSAEFPKEGPSILRIQQVVRGDSAAYFCASSPTGLAYNEQFFGPGTRLTVL.